This is a list of T cell receptor beta chains from one sample in a study of blood T cell repertoires in COVID-19. The method was immunoSEQ multiplex PCR; TCRdb's version includes in-frame clones alone and lacks a portion of them. The data hold a few hundred thousand clones, with 80% to 85% observed a single time. Sequencing was carried out using peripheral blood. Receptors originate from a woman aged 18-29 years with acute or convalescent COVID-19. Both conserved end residues are part of each CDR3. The order of the fields is J gene, clone size, D gene, V gene, CDR3 protein, CDR3 DNA. The D gene is left open where the match is weak. Only some rows state a clone size, as once, few, many or a class for expanded clones.

TRBJ2-1,.,.,TRBV27,CASAGNSNEQFF,TGTGCCAGCGCGGGAAATTCGAATGAGCAGTTCTTC
TRBJ1-6,.,.,TRBV12-5,CASAGTQNSPLHF,TGTGCTAGTGCAGGGACACAAAATTCACCCCTCCACTTT
TRBJ2-3,.,.,TRBV24-1,CATSDKLFTDTQYF,TGTGCCACCAGTGACAAGCTCTTCACAGATACGCAGTATTTT
TRBJ1-1,.,.,TRBV29-1,CSVAEGIHTEAFF,TGCAGCGTGGCTGAGGGAATACACACTGAAGCTTTCTTT
TRBJ2-3,few,.,TRBV11-3,CASSPRGPGRADTQYF,TGTGCCAGCAGCCCAAGGGGTCCAGGCAGGGCAGATACGCAGTATTTT
TRBJ2-2,.,TRBD1,TRBV5-1,CASSLDPTGANTGELFF,TGCGCCAGCAGCTTGGACCCGACAGGGGCAAACACCGGGGAGCTGTTTTTT
TRBJ2-2,.,.,TRBV4-3,CASSQLVGGDTGELFF,TGCGCCAGCAGCCAATTGGTAGGGGGGGACACCGGGGAGCTGTTTTTT
TRBJ1-6,.,TRBD1,TRBV27,CASSSTGTGVLSPLHF,TGTGCCAGCAGTTCGACCGGGACAGGGGTGTTGTCACCCCTCCACTTT
TRBJ2-1,.,TRBD2,TRBV28,CACLAGAGNNEQFF,TGTGCCTGTCTAGCGGGAGCCGGGAACAATGAGCAGTTCTTC
TRBJ1-1,.,.,TRBV6-5,CASSYSSAGTEAFF,TGTGCCAGCAGTTACTCTTCGGCCGGGACAGAAGCTTTCTTT